This note documents a single T cell receptor (beta chain) sequence. Its antigen is still unknown. Trimming removed 2 bases at V and 5 bases at J, with 15 bases between. CDR1 and CDR2 (germline): SEHNR, FQNEAQ (reference sequence). The CDR3 has 15 amino acids. Target depth was 1 in 200,000 to 1 in 1 million T cells, about 10x per clonotype. TCRdb's copy holds only in-frame clones and misses some; the assay was immunoSEQ multiplex PCR. The sample carries 150,000 or so clones, around 81% recorded once. The data derive from a study of cytotoxic CD8 clonotypes in ibrutinib-treated CLL. Study-level points and caveats: Once treatment began, public clonotypes, which were uncommon, contracted or stayed stable. Baseline-level clonality went beyond age-matched healthy donors and moved in step with circulating CD8+ T-cell counts.

The specimen comprised PBMCs, sampled after 36 months of ibrutinib treatment. The sequence was obtained from a human donor with chronic lymphocytic leukemia. This chain links TRBV7-9 with TRBJ2-5; D ambiguous. CDR3 coding DNA: TGTGCCAGCAGCTTACCGGGCTTACAAGGGGAGACCCAGTACTTC. The encoded protein is CASSLPGLQGETQYF.